The entry below gives a single TCR beta chain sequence along with its context. Per the study methods: Estimates of nucleated cell counts were drawn from the amplification of reference gene primers. The table came from immunoSEQ multiplex PCR; TCRdb's copy has only in-frame clones and leaves some out. V and J calls plus clone size are reproduced from that table; the DNA served to infer D and trimming. Among approximately 250,000 clones listed, nearly 95% were seen once. This specimen comes from a study of blood T cell repertoires in COVID-19. Study-level background: Samples taken during acute and convalescent COVID-19 were collected in the United States, Italy and Spain. T cells, B-cell-depleted T cells, or PBMCs provided the cDNA or gDNA that served as material.

The Seattle site enrolled patients during active infection and followed them longitudinally. V lost 7 bases, J lost 0 bases, and 8 bases stayed unmatched. The CDR3 is 14 amino acids. CDR1 is SQVTM, CDR2 ANQGSEA, per germline. The TCR sequence derives from a man in his thirties or forties with COVID-19, enrolled during active disease. The sequencing input was peripheral blood. The chain couples TRBV29-1 to TRBJ2-7, with 8 bases fitting TRBD2. CDR3 sequence (DNA): TGCAGCGCCGGGGGGGCCCAGGGCTCCTACGAGCAGTACTTC. Its translation: CSAGGAQGSYEQYF.